Following are 28 T cell receptor beta chains from one sample sequenced in a study of shared clonotypes between healthy human individuals. Generated by immunoSEQ multiplex PCR, the TCRdb table keeps only in-frame clones and is missing some. Found here are fewer than 700,000 clones, roughly 72% of them singletons; the top ten hold 9.5% to 15%. The sequencing sample was made of PBMCs. All receptors derive from a woman aged 40 to 50 in good health. Some clones in this sample may be carry-over from other donors' samples.

The chain combines TRBV19 with TRBJ1-1; a weak D match, TRBD1 (6 bases). Trimming removed 9 bases from V and 2 bases from J, with 13 bases in between. There are 13 residues in the CDR3. CDR1 LNHDA and CDR2 SQIVND come from the germline V gene (reference sequence). The chain's CDR3 is CASQGQPNTEAFF. CDR3 nucleotide sequence: TGTGCCAGCCAAGGACAGCCTAACACTGAAGCTTTCTTT.

CDR3: CASSPRRVAGTLKTQYF. The DNA for the CDR3 is TGTGCCAGCAGCCCCCGGCGGGTTGCGGGGACTTTGAAGACCCAGTACTTC. This chain connects TRBV7-2 to TRBJ2-5, with D tentatively TRBD2 (6 bases). Per germline, CDR1 SGHTA and CDR2 FQGNSA. There are 17 residues in the CDR3. V was pared by 5 bases and J by 6 bases, with 25 bases between.

The chain employs TRBV5-4 and TRBJ1-2; 7 positions agree with TRBD1. After removal of 4 bases from V and 3 bases from J, the junction contained 3 bases not matched to a gene. The CDR3 has 13 amino acids. Germline CDR1 SGHNT, CDR2 YYREEE (reference sequence). The CDR3 here is CASSVGQDYGYTF. The CDR3 coding sequence is TGTGCCAGCAGCGTCGGACAGGACTATGGCTACACCTTC.

This sequence joins TRBV7-9 and TRBJ2-1; 7 positions match TRBD1. The trim removed 10 bases at V and 10 bases at J, leaving 7 bases unmatched. CDR3 length equals 11 residues. The germline V gene encodes CDR1 SEHNR and CDR2 FQNEAQ (reference sequence). The CDR3 spells CATGQRREQFF. As DNA, the CDR3 is TGTGCCACGGGACAGAGACGAGAGCAGTTCTTC.

The chain has TRBV30 and TRBJ2-5; D is perhaps TRBD2 (5 bases). V was pared by 3 bases and J by 5 bases, with 13 bases between. CDR3 length: 13 residues. CDR1 and CDR2 (germline): GTSNPN, SVGIG (reference sequence). Here the CDR3 reads CAWSLSDRETQYF. CDR3 coding DNA: TGTGCCTGGAGCCTTAGCGATCGGGAGACCCAGTACTTC.

J is TRBJ1-3 and V is TRBV7-9; a weak D match, TRBD1 (6 bases). Per germline, CDR1 SEHNR and CDR2 FQNEAQ (reference sequence). There are 17 residues in the CDR3. V was cut by 1 base and J by 3 bases, with 16 bases left in between. The CDR3 nucleotides are TGTGCCAGCAGCTTAGGCCCTCTGACAGGAGGTGGAAACACCATATATTTT. Translated, it gives CASSLGPLTGGGNTIYF.

This clone was seen a few times. This rearrangement joins TRBV4-2 to TRBJ1-3; D gene unclear. The CDR3 runs 15 residues. Germline V CDR1 and CDR2: LGHNA, YNFKEQ. The V end was cut by 1 base, the J end by 0 bases, with 7 bases between. For the CDR3, the DNA is TGTGCCAGCAGCCAAGGCGGGAGCTCTGGAAACACCATATATTTT. Encoded protein: CASSQGGSSGNTIYF.

The chain couples TRBV28 to TRBJ1-2; D is ambiguous. Germline-derived CDR1 and CDR2 are MDHEN and SYDVKM. Trimming left V 9 bases short and J 0 bases short, with 5 bases between. This CDR3 is built from 11 residues. The CDR3 DNA reads TGTGCCAGTGGTACTAACTATGGCTACACCTTC. This translates into CASGTNYGYTF.

With respect to this clone: This is likely an artifact of a read error, given a far larger clone one base away. The chain recombines TRBV2 with TRBJ1-4; the D gene is possibly TRBD1 (5 bases). This CDR3 is built from 11 residues. Per germline, CDR1 SNHLY and CDR2 FYNNEI. CDR3 DNA sequence: TGTGCCAGTCAGGGTTATGAAGAACTGTTTTTT. It specifies CASQGYEELFF.

This chain uses TRBV11-2 with TRBJ2-1, with TRBD2 identical over 11 bases. Germline CDR1 reads SGHAT; CDR2 reads FQNNGV. This CDR3 has 16 amino acids. V lost 5 bases to trimming and J lost 7 bases; unmatched junction nucleotides: 10. CDR3 in amino acids: CASSPGLAEVINEQFF. CDR3 coding DNA: TGTGCCAGCAGCCCGGGACTAGCGGAGGTAATTAATGAGCAGTTCTTC.

Only one count was recorded for this clone. V usage is TRBV11-2 and J usage is TRBJ2-7; D is unresolved. This CDR3 spans 14 amino acids. Trimming removed 3 bases at V and 1 base at J, with 10 bases between. CDR1 and CDR2 from the germline V gene are SGHAT and FQNNGV. This chain's CDR3 is CASSFLRDSYEQYF. The CDR3 DNA follows: TGTGCCAGCAGCTTCCTCAGAGATTCCTACGAGCAGTACTTC. The full variable domain, in which reference TRBV11-2 and TRBJ2-7 provide the parts outside the CDR3, is EAGVAQSPRYKIIEKRQSVAFWCNPISGHATLYWYQQILGQGPKLLIQFQNNGVVDDSQLPKDRFSAERLKGVDSTLKIQPAKLEDSAVYLCASSFLRDSYEQYFGPGTRLTVT.

The CDR3 reads CASRPQGASSYNEQFF. The CDR3 DNA sequence: TGCGCCAGCCGACCTCAGGGGGCTAGCTCCTACAATGAGCAGTTCTTC. V gene TRBV5-1 combines with J gene TRBJ2-1; 8 nucleotides align to TRBD1. CDR3 size: 16 residues. After removal of 7 bases from V and 0 bases from J, the junction contained 9 bases not matched to a gene. Germline V lookup: CDR1 SGHRS, CDR2 YFSETQ.

This chain links TRBV6-1 with TRBJ1-2; unclear D gene. Germline CDR1 reads MNHNS; CDR2 reads SASEGT. V was shortened by 7 bases and J by 4 bases, with 16 bases between the two germline ends. The CDR3 has 14 amino acids. CDR3 nucleotides: TGTGCCAGCACCCCGGACCGAAAAACCTATGGCTACACCTTC. Translated, it gives CASTPDRKTYGYTF.

Worth noting for this clone: With only one base between it and a far larger clone, this is likely a read error. V is TRBV6-5 and J is TRBJ2-7; 10 nucleotides agree with TRBD2. Germline CDR1 is MNHEY and CDR2 is SVGAGI. With 8 bases clipped from V and 3 bases from J, the junction kept 10 bases outside the gene matches. This CDR3 has 15 residues. CDR3 bases: TGTGCCAGCGCGCAGGTAGCGGGAGGCTACTACGAGCAGTACTTC. Translated: CASAQVAGGYYEQYF.

This clone was observed a handful of times. The V and J genes are TRBV28 and TRBJ2-7; unclear D gene. V was shortened by 5 bases and J by 1 base, with 15 bases between the two germline ends. Per germline, CDR1 MDHEN and CDR2 SYDVKM. CDR3 length equals 15 residues. The CDR3 is CASSPERTASYEQYF. CDR3 DNA: TGTGCCAGCAGTCCAGAACGGACGGCATCCTACGAGCAGTACTTC.

The CDR3 nucleotides read TGTGCCAGCAGCGAGGCCTACGAGCAGTACTTC. Amino acid sequence: CASSEAYEQYF. The J gene is TRBJ2-7, the V gene TRBV7-2; D is unclear. V was pared by 5 bases and J by 2 bases, with 4 bases between. The CDR3 is 11 residues long. The germline V gene has CDR1 SGHTA and CDR2 FQGNSA.

Points on this clone: Other DNA sequences of this sample code for an identical CDR3. The V and J genes are TRBV2 and TRBJ2-1; no firm D call. The CDR3 has 11 residues. From germline, CDR1 is SNHLY and CDR2 FYNNEI. V lost 2 bases and J lost 4, with 0 bases in between. In DNA form, the CDR3 reads TGTGCCAGCAGTGAATACAATGAGCAGTTCTTC. Its protein product is CASSEYNEQFF.

The rearrangement joins TRBV10-3 to TRBJ2-1; 7 bases are a match to TRBD2. The germline V gene has CDR1 ENHRY and CDR2 SYGVKD. V trimming: 0 bases; J trimming: 9 bases; junction bases outside the gene matches: 8. The CDR3 is made up of 15 amino acids. The CDR3 nucleotides read TGTGCCATCAGTGAGTCGGGGGAGGGCCAGGGTGAGCAGTTCTTC. Translation gives CAISESGEGQGEQFF.

V and J are TRBV6-5 and TRBJ2-1, with a weak D call TRBD2 (6 bases). Trimming removed 5 bases at V and 1 base at J, with 9 bases between. CDR3 length: 14 amino acids. CDR1 is MNHEY and CDR2 is SVGAGI in the germline V gene. CDR3 in DNA: TGTGCCAGCAGTCTACGGGGGTCCTACAATGAGCAGTTCTTC. Its translation: CASSLRGSYNEQFF.

The V gene is TRBV15, the J gene TRBJ2-3, with TRBD1 matching over 9 bases. The germline CDR1 and CDR2 sequences are LNHNV and YYDKDF (reference sequence). This CDR3 has 16 amino acids. The V segment lost 0 bases and the J segment 1 base; nucleotides outside the gene matches: 2. CDR3 nucleotides: TGTGCCACCAGCAGAGAACGGACAGGGGGCACAGATACGCAGTATTTT. It encodes CATSRERTGGTDTQYF.

The chain carries TRBV27 and TRBJ1-2, with 9 bases fitting TRBD1. CDR1 MNHEY and CDR2 SMNVEV come from the germline V gene (reference sequence). This CDR3 is built from 14 residues. With 6 bases clipped from V and 8 bases from J, the junction kept 10 bases outside the gene matches. The CDR3 DNA follows: TGTGCCAGCAGACCTACAGGGGGCAATTGGGGCTACACCTTC. Protein sequence: CASRPTGGNWGYTF.

The CDR3 here is CASSLSGASYNEQFF. The DNA of the CDR3 is TGTGCCAGCAGCCTTAGCGGGGCCTCCTACAATGAGCAGTTCTTC. The chain employs TRBV5-8 and TRBJ2-1; 8 nucleotides align to TRBD2. The V gene's germline CDR1 is SGHTS and CDR2 YDEGEE. CDR3 length: 15 residues. With V trimmed by 4 bases and J by 0 bases, 3 bases remained unmatched.

V and J are TRBV6-6 and TRBJ1-5; D gene unclear. The CDR3 runs 14 residues. Germline V gene data show CDR1 as MNHNY and CDR2 as SVGAGI (reference sequence). Trimming removed 7 bases at V and 0 bases at J, with 10 bases between. CDR3 coding DNA: TGTGCCAGCACCCAGGACGGTAGCAATCAGCCCCAGCATTTT. The encoded protein is CASTQDGSNQPQHF.

Concerning this clone: One junction end does not reproduce the germline sequence, and a read error may be involved. This chain connects TRBV7-7 to TRBJ2-1; 11 bases line up with TRBD2. This CDR3 is 15 amino acids long. The germline gives CDR1 SSHAT, CDR2 FNYEAQ (reference sequence). The CDR3 sequence is CASSRTPGLAAEQFF. The CDR3 bases are TGTGCTAGCAGCCGTACTCCGGGACTAGCGGCAGAGCAGTTCTTC.

With respect to this clone: This sample includes further DNA sequences coding for the same CDR3. The rearrangement links TRBV15 to TRBJ1-1; D is possibly TRBD1 (5 bases). Between the trimmed V and J ends, which lost 0 bases and 6 bases, there was a span of 8 bases. The CDR3 covers 13 residues. Germline CDR1 and CDR2: LNHNV and YYDKDF (reference sequence). CDR3 coding DNA: TGTGCCACCAGCAGAGACCGGGGGTCTGAAGCTTTCTTT. It translates to CATSRDRGSEAFF.

This chain joins TRBV7-9 and TRBJ2-3, with D tentatively TRBD1 (5 bases). Per germline, CDR1 SEHNR and CDR2 FQNEAQ (reference sequence). V lost 1 base and J lost 0, with 14 bases in between. This CDR3 is 17 amino acids long. The CDR3 DNA is TGTGCCAGCAGCTTAGTGGGTGGGGCGGAAAGCACAGATACGCAGTATTTT. Translation gives CASSLVGGAESTDTQYF. Filled out from reference TRBV7-9 and TRBJ2-3, the complete variable domain reads DTGVSQNPRHKITKRGQNVTFRCDPISEHNRLYWYRQTLGQGPEFLTYFQNEAQLEKSRLLSDRFSAERPKGSFSTLEIQRTEQGDSAMYLCASSLVGGAESTDTQYFGPGTRLTVL.

The V gene is TRBV20-1, the J gene TRBJ2-5; a weak D match, TRBD2 (5 bases). V gave up 6 bases and J gave up 5 bases, with 7 bases separating them. Germline assignment: CDR1 DFQATT and CDR2 SNEGSKA (reference sequence). The CDR3 covers 10 residues. The CDR3 is CSAWEETQYF. The CDR3 DNA reads TGCAGTGCCTGGGAGGAGACCCAGTACTTC.

The chain uses TRBV7-8 and TRBJ1-1; 8 bases agree with TRBD1. Germline lookup yields CDR1 SGHVS and CDR2 FQNEAQ. The length of the CDR3 is 16 residues. J gave up 3 bases and V 0 bases, and 6 bases lay outside the gene matches. The CDR3 is CASSLALMGQDTEAFF. CDR3 sequence (DNA): TGTGCCAGCAGCTTAGCGCTTATGGGACAGGACACTGAAGCTTTCTTT.